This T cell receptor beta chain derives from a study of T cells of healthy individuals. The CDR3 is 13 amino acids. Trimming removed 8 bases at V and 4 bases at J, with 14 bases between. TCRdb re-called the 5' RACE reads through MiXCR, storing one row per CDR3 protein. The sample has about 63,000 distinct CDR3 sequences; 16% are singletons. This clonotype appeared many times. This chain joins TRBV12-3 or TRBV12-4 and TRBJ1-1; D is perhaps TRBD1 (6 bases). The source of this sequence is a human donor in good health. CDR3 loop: CASGNNRVTEAFF. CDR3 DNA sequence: TGTGCCAGCGGCAACAACAGGGTCACTGAAGCTTTCTTT.